Sequencing of this T cell receptor (beta chain) was carried out in a study of cytomegalovirus exposure and HLA in healthy donors. A note on this clone: Other DNA sequences in this sample translate to the same CDR3.

Assay used: immunoSEQ multiplex PCR; TCRdb lists only in-frame clones, some missing. The profile shows some 310,000 clones, 88% of them singletons. The CDR3 length is 13 residues. V shed 2 bases and J shed 2 bases, with 6 bases lying between them. Germline V gives CDR1 MNHEY, CDR2 SVGAGI. This TCR was recovered from a man aged 25-45 years in good health and CMV-seronegative. The chain employs TRBV6-5 and TRBJ1-1; D gene unclear. The sample was PBMCs. Here the CDR3 DNA reads TGTGCCAGCAGTTACGGGCAAAACACTGAAGCTTTCTTT. Protein: CASSYGQNTEAFF.